These T cell receptor beta chains were read from a single sample in a study of control samples from healthy donors and cancer patients. Sequencing used immunoSEQ multiplex PCR; TCRdb keeps in-frame clones, though not all of them. The repertoire includes tens of thousands of clones, roughly nine tenths of them detected once, and about 10% sits in the top ten. The sequenced material came from PBMCs. These receptors originate from a woman aged 50 to 65 with colorectal cancer. Both conserved end residues are part of each CDR3. A D gene is named only where the DNA matches it firmly. Size tells how often a clone was seen (once, few, many) or the class of an expanded clone, and some rows leave it out.

size	D	V	J	CDR3	DNA
NA	NA	TRBV6-5	TRBJ2-6	CASREANVLTF	TGTGCCAGCCGCGAGGCCAACGTCCTGACTTTC
NA	TRBD1	TRBV7-2	TRBJ2-4	CASSLARQGPSKLAKNIQYF	TGTGCCAGCAGCTTAGCGCGACAGGGCCCCTCCAAACTAGCCAAAAACATTCAGTACTTC
once	TRBD1	TRBV30	TRBJ2-1	CAWSRGRLSSYNEQFF	TGTGCCTGGAGCAGGGGGCGTCTCAGCTCCTACAATGAGCAGTTCTTC
NA	NA	TRBV28	TRBJ1-6	CASSPDGFNSPLHF	TGTGCCAGCAGTCCAGACGGGTTTAATTCACCCCTCCACTTT
NA	TRBD1	TRBV5-3	TRBJ2-1	CARSLRQGANNEQFF	TGTGCCAGAAGCCTCAGACAGGGGGCGAACAATGAGCAGTTCTTC
NA	TRBD1	TRBV6-6	TRBJ2-5	CASSRPGQGGETQYF	TGTGCCAGCAGTCGACCGGGACAGGGAGGAGAGACCCAGTACTTC
once	TRBD1	TRBV12-3/TRBV12-4	TRBJ1-2	CASSRTGGGGYTF	TGTGCCAGCAGTCGGACAGGGGGCGGTGGCTACACCTTC
NA	NA	TRBV6-5	TRBJ1-3	CASSYFAGNSGNTIYF	TGTGCCAGCAGTTACTTTGCAGGAAACTCTGGAAACACCATATATTTT
NA	NA	TRBV3-1/TRBV3-2	TRBJ1-2	CASSQGAGRGYTF	TGTGCCAGCAGCCAAGGGGCAGGGCGTGGCTACACCTTC
NA	NA	TRBV19	TRBJ2-6	CASSIEAGAGANVLTF	TGTGCCAGTAGTATAGAGGCAGGGGCTGGGGCCAACGTCCTGACTTTC
NA	TRBD1	TRBV25-1	TRBJ1-5	CASRATGEGQPQHF	TGTGCCAGCAGGGCGACAGGGGAGGGTCAGCCCCAGCATTTT
once	NA	TRBV5-1	TRBJ2-3	CASSSKPPGGLDTQYF	TGCGCCAGCAGCTCAAAACCTCCAGGAGGGTTGGATACGCAGTATTTT
once	TRBD1	TRBV19	TRBJ2-6	CASSVDRALSGANVLTF	TGTGCCAGTAGTGTGGACAGGGCCCTCTCTGGGGCCAACGTCCTGACTTTC
NA	NA	TRBV6-2/TRBV6-3	TRBJ1-2	CASSAGQDYGYTF	TGTGCCAGCAGTGCGGGGCAGGATTATGGCTACACCTTC
NA	NA	TRBV6-2/TRBV6-3	TRBJ2-5	CASSAPVGQETQYF	TGTGCCAGCAGTGCCCCCGTAGGACAAGAGACCCAGTACTTC
NA	TRBD1	TRBV7-2	TRBJ1-1	CASSPRQGAGAFF	TGTGCCAGCAGCCCGCGACAGGGGGCTGGGGCTTTCTTT
NA	NA	TRBV7-2	TRBJ2-4	CASSLPQRNIQYF	TGTGCCAGCAGCCTCCCCCAGAGAAACATTCAGTACTTC
NA	NA	TRBV27	TRBJ2-3	CAIGVGRNTDTQYF	TGTGCCATAGGGGTTGGGCGGAACACAGATACGCAGTATTTT
NA	TRBD2	TRBV7-2	TRBJ2-2	CASSLMRGTGELFF	TGTGCCAGCAGCTTAATGCGGGGGACCGGGGAGCTGTTTTTT
NA	TRBD1	TRBV5-1	TRBJ1-3	CASSLQGAPPGNTIYF	TGCGCCAGCAGCTTACAGGGGGCGCCCCCTGGAAACACCATATATTTT
few	NA	TRBV19	TRBJ1-5	CASRGGRGDGQPQHF	TGTGCCAGTAGGGGAGGACGGGGTGATGGTCAGCCCCAGCATTTT
NA	TRBD1	TRBV6-5	TRBJ2-2	CASSPQGAFTGELFF	TGTGCCAGCAGTCCACAGGGGGCTTTCACCGGGGAGCTGTTTTTT
NA	NA	TRBV10-2	TRBJ2-5	CASRGRVGNPQETQYF	TGCGCCAGCAGGGGAAGGGTGGGTAATCCCCAAGAGACCCAGTACTTC
NA	TRBD1	TRBV2	TRBJ1-2	CASRQTGANYGYTF	TGTGCCAGCAGACAGACAGGGGCTAACTATGGCTACACCTTC
NA	TRBD2	TRBV6-5	TRBJ2-3	CASSRRGGTDTQYF	TGTGCCAGCAGTAGGCGGGGGGGCACAGATACGCAGTATTTT
NA	NA	TRBV4-1	TRBJ2-2	CASSQETYAANTGELFF	TGCGCCAGCAGCCAAGAAACGTATGCCGCGAACACCGGGGAGCTGTTTTTT
NA	NA	TRBV6-2/TRBV6-3	TRBJ1-5	CASSNAVSSQPQHF	TGTGCCAGCAGTAACGCCGTATCGAGCCAGCCCCAGCATTTT
NA	NA	TRBV6-6	TRBJ1-2	CASSYSGENYGYTF	TGTGCCAGCAGTTACTCTGGTGAAAACTATGGCTACACCTTC
NA	NA	TRBV12-3/TRBV12-4	TRBJ1-2	CASNPGAPGYTF	TGTGCCAGCAACCCGGGGGCGCCGGGCTACACCTTC
NA	NA	TRBV7-8	TRBJ2-1	CASSPGPGEQFF	TGTGCCAGCAGCCCGGGACCGGGGGAGCAGTTCTTC
NA	NA	TRBV7-2	TRBJ1-3	CASSPSLSGNTIYF	TGTGCCAGCAGTCCAAGTTTGTCCGGAAACACCATATATTTT
NA	NA	TRBV30	TRBJ1-2	CAWGRQRGYTF	TGTGCCTGGGGGAGACAGCGTGGCTACACCTTC
NA	TRBD2	TRBV4-3	TRBJ2-5	CASSPRPRLAGDQETQYF	TGCGCCAGCAGCCCCCGCCCGAGGCTAGCGGGGGACCAAGAGACCCAGTACTTC
NA	NA	TRBV6-5	TRBJ2-3	CASRPGSYTDTQYF	TGTGCCAGTAGGCCCGGGTCCTACACAGATACGCAGTATTTT
NA	TRBD1	TRBV28	TRBJ2-1	CASSPPGQGNHEQFF	TGTGCCAGCAGTCCCCCGGGACAGGGGAACCATGAGCAGTTCTTC
NA	NA	TRBV5-6	TRBJ2-3	CASSLGSTDTQYF	TGTGCCAGCAGCTTGGGCAGCACAGATACGCAGTATTTT
NA	NA	TRBV6-1	TRBJ1-1	CASSEGGVTEAFF	TGTGCCAGCAGTGAAGGGGGGGTCACTGAAGCTTTCTTT
NA	NA	TRBV9	TRBJ2-5	CASNLGGGRETQYF	TGTGCCAGCAACCTAGGGGGCGGGAGAGAGACCCAGTACTTC
NA	TRBD1	TRBV2	TRBJ2-2	CASSDPGQGSTGELFF	TGTGCCAGCAGTGATCCGGGACAGGGTAGCACCGGGGAGCTGTTTTTT
NA	NA	TRBV6-2/TRBV6-3	TRBJ2-6	CASSYPGVGANVLTF	TGTGCCAGCAGTTACCCAGGGGTCGGGGCCAACGTCCTGACTTTC
NA	NA	TRBV6-2/TRBV6-3	TRBJ2-4	CASSYSVRGNIQYF	TGTGCCAGCAGTTACAGTGTCAGGGGAAACATTCAGTACTTC
NA	NA	TRBV19	TRBJ1-2	CASSRGGYGYTF	TGTGCCAGTAGTCGGGGTGGCTATGGCTACACCTTC
once	NA	TRBV3-1/TRBV3-2	TRBJ1-2	CASSPRGGCDGYTF	TGTGCCAGCAGCCCCCGTGGGGGATGTGATGGCTACACCTTC
NA	NA	TRBV30	TRBJ1-2	CAWSVSGAYGYTF	TGTGCCTGGAGTGTTTCAGGGGCCTATGGCTACACCTTC
NA	NA	TRBV18	TRBJ1-2	CASSPTDYGYTF	TGTGCCAGCTCACCCACGGACTATGGCTACACCTTC
NA	NA	TRBV3-1/TRBV3-2	TRBJ2-5	CASSQDIGQWETQYF	TGTGCCAGCAGCCAAGATATTGGACAGTGGGAGACCCAGTACTTC